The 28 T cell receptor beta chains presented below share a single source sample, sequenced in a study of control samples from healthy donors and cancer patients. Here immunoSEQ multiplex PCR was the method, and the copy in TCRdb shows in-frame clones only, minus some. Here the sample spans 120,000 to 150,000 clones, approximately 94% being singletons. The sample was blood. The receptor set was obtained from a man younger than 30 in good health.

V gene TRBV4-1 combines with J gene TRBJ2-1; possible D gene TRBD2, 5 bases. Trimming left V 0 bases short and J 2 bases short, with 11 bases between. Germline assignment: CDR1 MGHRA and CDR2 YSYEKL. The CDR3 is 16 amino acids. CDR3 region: CASSQDTAETYNEQFF. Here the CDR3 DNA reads TGCGCCAGCAGCCAAGATACAGCGGAGACCTACAATGAGCAGTTCTTC.

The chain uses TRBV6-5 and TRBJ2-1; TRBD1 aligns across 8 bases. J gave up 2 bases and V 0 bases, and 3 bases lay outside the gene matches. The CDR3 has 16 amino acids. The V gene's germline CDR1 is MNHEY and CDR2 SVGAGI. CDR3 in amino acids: CASSYSRTGTYNEQFF. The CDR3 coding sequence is TGTGCCAGCAGTTACTCGCGGACAGGGACCTACAATGAGCAGTTCTTC.

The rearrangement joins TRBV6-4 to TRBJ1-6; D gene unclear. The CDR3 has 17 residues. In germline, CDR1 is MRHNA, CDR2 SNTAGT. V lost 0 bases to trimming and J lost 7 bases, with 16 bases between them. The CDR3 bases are TGTGCCAGCAGTGACTCTAAGGTCAAAGTCCCGAATTCACCCCTCCACTTT. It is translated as CASSDSKVKVPNSPLHF.

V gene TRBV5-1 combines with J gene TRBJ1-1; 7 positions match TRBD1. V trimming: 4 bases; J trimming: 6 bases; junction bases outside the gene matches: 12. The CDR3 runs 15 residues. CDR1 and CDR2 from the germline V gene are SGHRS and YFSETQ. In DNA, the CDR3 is TGCGCCAGCAGCCCCCGGACAGGTTTCGTACCTGAAGCTTTCTTT. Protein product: CASSPRTGFVPEAFF.

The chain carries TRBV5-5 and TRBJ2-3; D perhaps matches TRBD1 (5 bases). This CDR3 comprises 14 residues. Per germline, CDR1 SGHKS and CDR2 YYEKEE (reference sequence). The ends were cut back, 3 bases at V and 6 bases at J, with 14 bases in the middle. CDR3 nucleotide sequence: TGTGCCAGCAGCTCCACTCAGGGCTGGGATACGCAGTATTTT. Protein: CASSSTQGWDTQYF.

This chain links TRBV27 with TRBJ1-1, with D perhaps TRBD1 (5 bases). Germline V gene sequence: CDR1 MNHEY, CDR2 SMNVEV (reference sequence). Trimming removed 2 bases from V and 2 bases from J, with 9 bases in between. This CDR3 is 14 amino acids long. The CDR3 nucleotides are TGTGCCAGCAGTTTAGGGGGGTTAAACACTGAAGCTTTCTTT. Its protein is CASSLGGLNTEAFF.

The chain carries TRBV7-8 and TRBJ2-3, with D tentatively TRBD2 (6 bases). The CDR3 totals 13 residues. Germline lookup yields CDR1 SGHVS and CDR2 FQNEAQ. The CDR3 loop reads CAGGASGTDTQYF. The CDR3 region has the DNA TGTGCTGGTGGTGCTAGCGGCACAGATACGCAGTATTTT.

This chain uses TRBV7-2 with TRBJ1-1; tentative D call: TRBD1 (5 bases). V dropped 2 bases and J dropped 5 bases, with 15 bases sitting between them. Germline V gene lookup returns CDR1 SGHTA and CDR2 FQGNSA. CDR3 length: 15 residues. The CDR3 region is CASSLQGGTGTEAFF. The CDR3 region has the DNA TGTGCCAGCAGCTTACAGGGAGGGACGGGAACTGAAGCTTTCTTT.

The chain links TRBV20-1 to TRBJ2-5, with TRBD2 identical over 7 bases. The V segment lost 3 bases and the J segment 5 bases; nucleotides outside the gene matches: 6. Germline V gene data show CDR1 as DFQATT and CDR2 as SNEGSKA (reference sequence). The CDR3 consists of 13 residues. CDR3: CSASPIGRETQYF. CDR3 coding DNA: TGCAGTGCTAGTCCTATCGGGAGGGAGACCCAGTACTTC.

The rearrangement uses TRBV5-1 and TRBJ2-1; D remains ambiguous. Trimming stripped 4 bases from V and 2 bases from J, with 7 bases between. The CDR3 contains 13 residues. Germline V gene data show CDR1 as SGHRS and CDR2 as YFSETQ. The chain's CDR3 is CASSLQTYNEQFF. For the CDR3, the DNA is TGCGCCAGCAGCCTCCAAACCTACAATGAGCAGTTCTTC.

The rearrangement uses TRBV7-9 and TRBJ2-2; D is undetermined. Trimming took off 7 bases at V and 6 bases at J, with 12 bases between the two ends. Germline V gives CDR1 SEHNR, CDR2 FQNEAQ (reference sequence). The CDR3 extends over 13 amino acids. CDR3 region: CASNDGVAGELFF. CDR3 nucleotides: TGTGCCAGCAACGATGGGGTTGCCGGGGAGCTGTTTTTT. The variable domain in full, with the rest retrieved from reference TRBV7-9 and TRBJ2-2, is DTGVSQNPRHKITKRGQNVTFRCDPISEHNRLYWYRQTLGQGPEFLTYFQNEAQLEKSRLLSDRFSAERPKGSFSTLEIQRTEQGDSAMYLCASNDGVAGELFFGEGSRLTVL.

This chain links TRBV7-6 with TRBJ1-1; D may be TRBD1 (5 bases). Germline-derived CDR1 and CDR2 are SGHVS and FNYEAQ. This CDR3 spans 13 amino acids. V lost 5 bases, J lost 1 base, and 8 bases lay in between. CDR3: CASSLDKNTEAFF. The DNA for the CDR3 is TGTGCCAGCAGCCTGGACAAGAACACTGAAGCTTTCTTT.

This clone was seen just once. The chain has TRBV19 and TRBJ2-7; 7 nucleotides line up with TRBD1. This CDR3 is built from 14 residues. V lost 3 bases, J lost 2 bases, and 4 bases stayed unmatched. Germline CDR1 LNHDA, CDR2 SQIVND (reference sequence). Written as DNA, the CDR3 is TGTGCCAGTAGTATTAGTGGACAGGCCTACGAGCAGTACTTC. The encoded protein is CASSISGQAYEQYF.

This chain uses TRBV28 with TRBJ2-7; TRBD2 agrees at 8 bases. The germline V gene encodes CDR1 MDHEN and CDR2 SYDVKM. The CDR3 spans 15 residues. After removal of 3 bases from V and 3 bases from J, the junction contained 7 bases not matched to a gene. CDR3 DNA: TGTGCCAGCAGTTTGGGTCCACGGGGGGGCTACGAGCAGTACTTC. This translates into CASSLGPRGGYEQYF.

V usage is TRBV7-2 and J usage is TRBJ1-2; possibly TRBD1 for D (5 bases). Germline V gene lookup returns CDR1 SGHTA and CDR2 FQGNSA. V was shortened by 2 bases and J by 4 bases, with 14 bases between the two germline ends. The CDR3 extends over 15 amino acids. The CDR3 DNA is TGTGCCAGCAGCTTAAGTTTCTCAGGGATCTATGGCTACACCTTC. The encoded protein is CASSLSFSGIYGYTF. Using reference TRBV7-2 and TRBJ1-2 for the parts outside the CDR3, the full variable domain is GAGVSQSPSNKVTEKGKDVELRCDPISGHTALYWYRQSLGQGLEFLIYFQGNSAPDKSGLPSDRFSAERTGGSVSTLTIQRTQQEDSAVYLCASSLSFSGIYGYTFGSGTRLTVV.

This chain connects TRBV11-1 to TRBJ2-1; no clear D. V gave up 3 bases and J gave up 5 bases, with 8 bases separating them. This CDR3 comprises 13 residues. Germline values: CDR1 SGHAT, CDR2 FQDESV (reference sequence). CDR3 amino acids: CASSFRRNNEQFF. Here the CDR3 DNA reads TGTGCCAGCAGCTTTCGGCGAAACAATGAGCAGTTCTTC.

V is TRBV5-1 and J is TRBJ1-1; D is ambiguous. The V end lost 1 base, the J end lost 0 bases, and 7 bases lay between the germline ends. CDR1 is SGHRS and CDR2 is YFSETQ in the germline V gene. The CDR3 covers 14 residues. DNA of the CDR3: TGCGCCAGCAGCTTGCGGTACATGAACACTGAAGCTTTCTTT. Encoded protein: CASSLRYMNTEAFF.

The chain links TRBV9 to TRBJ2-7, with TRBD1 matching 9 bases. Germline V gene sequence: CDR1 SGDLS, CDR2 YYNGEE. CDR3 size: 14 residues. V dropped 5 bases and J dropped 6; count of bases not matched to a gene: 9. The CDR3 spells CASSPGDRVTEQYF. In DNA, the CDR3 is TGTGCCAGCAGTCCCGGGGACAGGGTCACCGAGCAGTACTTC.

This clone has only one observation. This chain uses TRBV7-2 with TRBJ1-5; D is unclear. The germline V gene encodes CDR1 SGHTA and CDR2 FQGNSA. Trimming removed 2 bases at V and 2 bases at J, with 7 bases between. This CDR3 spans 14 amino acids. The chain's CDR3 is CASSLSSGNQPQHF. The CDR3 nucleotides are TGTGCCAGCAGCTTAAGCAGCGGCAATCAGCCCCAGCATTTT.

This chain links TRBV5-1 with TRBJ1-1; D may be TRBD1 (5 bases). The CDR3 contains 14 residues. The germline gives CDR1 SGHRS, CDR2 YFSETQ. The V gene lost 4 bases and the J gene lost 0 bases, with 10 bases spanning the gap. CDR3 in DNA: TGCGCCAGCAGCGGCCAGGGCATGAACACTGAAGCTTTCTTT. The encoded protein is CASSGQGMNTEAFF.

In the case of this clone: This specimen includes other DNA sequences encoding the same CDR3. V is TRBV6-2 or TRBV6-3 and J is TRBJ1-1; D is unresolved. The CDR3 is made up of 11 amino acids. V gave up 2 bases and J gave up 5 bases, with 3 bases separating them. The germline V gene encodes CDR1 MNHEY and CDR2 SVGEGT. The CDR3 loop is CASSYGTEAFF. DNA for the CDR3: TGTGCCAGCAGTTACGGGACTGAAGCTTTCTTT.

As DNA, the CDR3 is TGTGCCAGCAGCTGGCACCGGGACCAGGGCGGTGGCTACACCTTC. Amino acids: CASSWHRDQGGGYTF. V usage is TRBV7-8 and J usage is TRBJ1-2; a possible D gene is TRBD1 (5 bases). Trimming took off 4 bases at V and 7 bases at J, with 19 bases between the two ends. The CDR3 is made up of 15 amino acids. Germline V gene sequence: CDR1 SGHVS, CDR2 FQNEAQ. The full variable domain, its missing parts supplied by reference TRBV7-8 and TRBJ1-2, is GAGVSQSPRYKVAKRGQDVALRCDPISGHVSLFWYQQALGQGPEFLTYFQNEAQLDKSGLPSDRFFAERPEGSVSTLKIQRTQQEDSAVYLCASSWHRDQGGGYTFGSGTRLTVV.

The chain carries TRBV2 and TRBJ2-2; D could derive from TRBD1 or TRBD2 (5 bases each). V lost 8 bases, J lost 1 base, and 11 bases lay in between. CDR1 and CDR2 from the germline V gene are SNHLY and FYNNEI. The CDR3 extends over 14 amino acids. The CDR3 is CASRGRGNTGELFF. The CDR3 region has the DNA TGTGCCAGCCGGGGTAGGGGGAACACCGGGGAGCTGTTTTTT.

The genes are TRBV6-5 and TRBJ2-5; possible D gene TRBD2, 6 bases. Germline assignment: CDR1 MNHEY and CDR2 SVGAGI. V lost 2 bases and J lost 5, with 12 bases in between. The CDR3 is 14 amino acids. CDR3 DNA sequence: TGTGCCAGCAGTTACCGCATGGCGGGGGAGACCCAGTACTTC. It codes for CASSYRMAGETQYF.

The CDR3 DNA sequence: TGTGCCAGCAGTTTCCCGTGGGGCAGGGGGCGCGGGTACACTGAAGCTTTCTTT. Protein: CASSFPWGRGRGYTEAFF. This chain connects TRBV28 to TRBJ1-1, with 8 bases lining up with TRBD1. CDR1 is MDHEN, CDR2 SYDVKM, per germline. V dropped 3 bases and J dropped 3; count of bases not matched to a gene: 15. The CDR3 length is 18 residues.

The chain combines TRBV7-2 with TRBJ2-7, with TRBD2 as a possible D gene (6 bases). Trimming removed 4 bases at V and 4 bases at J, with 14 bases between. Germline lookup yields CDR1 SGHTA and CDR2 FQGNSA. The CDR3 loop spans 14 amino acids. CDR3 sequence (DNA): TGTGCCAGCAGCTACTCCGGGACTGTATACGAGCAGTACTTC. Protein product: CASSYSGTVYEQYF. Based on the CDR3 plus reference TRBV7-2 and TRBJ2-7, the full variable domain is GAGVSQSPSNKVTEKGKDVELRCDPISGHTALYWYRQSLGQGLEFLIYFQGNSAPDKSGLPSDRFSAERTGGSVSTLTIQRTQQEDSAVYLCASSYSGTVYEQYFGPGTRLTVT.

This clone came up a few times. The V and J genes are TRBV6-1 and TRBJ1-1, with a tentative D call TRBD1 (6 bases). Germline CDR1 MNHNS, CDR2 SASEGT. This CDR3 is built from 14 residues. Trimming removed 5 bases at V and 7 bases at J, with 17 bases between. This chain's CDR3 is CASSSPTEGGEAFF. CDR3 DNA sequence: TGTGCCAGCAGTTCCCCAACTGAGGGGGGTGAAGCTTTCTTT.

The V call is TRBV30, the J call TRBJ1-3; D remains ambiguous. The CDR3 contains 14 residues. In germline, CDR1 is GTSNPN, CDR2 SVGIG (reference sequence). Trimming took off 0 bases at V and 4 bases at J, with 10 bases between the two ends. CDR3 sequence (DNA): TGTGCCTGGAGTGTAGCTGCTCCCGGAAACACCATATATTTT. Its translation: CAWSVAAPGNTIYF.